A single T cell receptor (beta chain) is shown here with its context. Profiling relied on immunoSEQ multiplex PCR, and the TCRdb table lists in-frame clones only, not all of them. The data hold some 60,000 clones, with approximately 90% observed a single time. The data were taken from a study of OX40 agonist ivuxolimab in advanced cancers. Between the trimmed V and J ends, which lost 5 bases and 6 bases, there was a span of 19 bases. This CDR3 comprises 15 residues. Germline CDR1 and CDR2: MNHEY and SMNVEV (reference sequence). Here the sequenced sample was CD4+ or CD8+ T cells sorted from blood, taken in a trial of the OX40 agonist ivuxolimab. The chain uses TRBV27 and TRBJ1-2; D gene ambiguous. The TCR was taken from an adult with an advanced solid tumor such as melanoma, head and neck, liver or kidney cancer. CDR3 region: CASSPTIQGANGYTF. The CDR3 coding sequence is TGTGCCAGCAGTCCCACTATTCAAGGAGCGAATGGCTACACCTTC.